This is a list of T cell receptor beta chains from one sample in a study of blood T cell repertoires in COVID-19. TCRdb keeps only in-frame clones here, not all; method: immunoSEQ multiplex PCR. The sample includes nearly 80,000 clones, about 83% of them seen just once. The sequenced sample was peripheral blood. The receptor source for this set is a man aged 45 to 65 with acute or convalescent COVID-19. Both conserved end residues are part of each CDR3. D genes are given only for firm matches. Where a row states a size, it is once, few, many or the class of an expanded clone; other rows omit it.

>TRBV19|TRBD2|NA|TRBJ2-5
CASSSSGQETQYF
TGTGCCAGTAGCTCTAGCGGACAAGAGACCCAGTACTTC
>TRBV10-2|TRBD1|once|TRBJ2-7
CASTGQGTYEQYF
TGCGCCAGCACGGGACAGGGCACCTACGAGCAGTACTTC
>TRBV6-2/TRBV6-3|NA|NA|TRBJ1-2
CASSYGAGEETVYGYTF
TGTGCCAGCAGTTACGGGGCAGGGGAAGAAACCGTCTATGGCTACACCTTC
>TRBV7-8|TRBD2|NA|TRBJ2-1
CASSLETSEPYNEQFF
TGTGCCAGCAGCTTAGAGACTAGCGAGCCCTACAATGAGCAGTTCTTC
>TRBV27|NA|NA|TRBJ2-7
CASSIQESYEQYF
TGTGCCAGCAGTATACAGGAGTCCTACGAGCAGTACTTC
>TRBV6-5|NA|NA|TRBJ2-6
CASRAGWAGANVLTF
TGTGCCAGCAGAGCCGGGTGGGCTGGGGCCAACGTCCTGACTTTC
>TRBV24-1|TRBD1|NA|TRBJ1-1
CATSAPDRGQVGAFF
TGTGCCACCAGTGCCCCGGACAGGGGGCAAGTCGGAGCTTTCTTT
>TRBV7-3|TRBD2|NA|TRBJ2-3
CASSLLASGGARDTQYF
TGTGCCAGCAGCTTATTGGCTAGCGGGGGGGCGAGAGATACGCAGTATTTT
>TRBV7-2|TRBD2|NA|TRBJ2-1
CASSLLRLANEQFF
TGTGCCAGCAGCTTACTCCGACTAGCGAATGAGCAGTTCTTC
>TRBV7-7|NA|NA|TRBJ2-1
CASSLRGGSSYNEQFF
TGTGCCAGCAGCTTACGCGGAGGCAGCTCCTACAATGAGCAGTTCTTC
>TRBV29-1|TRBD2|NA|TRBJ2-1
CSVGRRAASGSESAYNEQFF
TGCAGCGTTGGGCGCAGGGCGGCTAGCGGTTCTGAAAGCGCCTACAATGAGCAGTTCTTC
>TRBV2|TRBD1|NA|TRBJ2-5
CASSAPGTGVGLAQYF
TGTGCCAGCAGTGCCCCCGGGACAGGTGTTGGTTTGGCCCAGTACTTC
>TRBV5-6|NA|NA|TRBJ1-1
CASSNQKGGARTFF
TGTGCCAGCAGCAACCAAAAGGGAGGCGCGAGGACTTTCTTT
>TRBV10-1|NA|NA|TRBJ2-7
CASSLGLEPYEQYF
TGCGCCAGCAGCCTCGGTTTAGAACCGTACGAGCAGTACTTC
>TRBV7-9|TRBD1|NA|TRBJ1-5
CASSFGQGGNQPQHF
TGTGCCAGCAGCTTCGGACAGGGAGGCAATCAGCCCCAGCATTTT
>TRBV9|NA|NA|TRBJ2-3
CASSPRGGSSTDTQYF
TGTGCCAGCAGCCCAAGGGGGGGTTCTAGCACAGATACGCAGTATTTT
>TRBV7-8|NA|NA|TRBJ2-2
CASSLVEPGELFF
TGTGCCAGCAGCTTAGTAGAGCCCGGGGAGCTGTTTTTT
>TRBV27|NA|NA|TRBJ2-2
CASSLFPGELFF
TGTGCCAGCAGTCTTTTCCCCGGGGAGCTGTTTTTT
>TRBV6-2/TRBV6-3|TRBD1|NA|TRBJ2-7
CASSDRGSEQYF
TGTGCCAGCAGTGACAGGGGATCCGAGCAGTACTTC
>TRBV7-8|NA|NA|TRBJ1-1
CASSWRGPGSTEAFF
TGTGCCAGCAGTTGGAGGGGCCCAGGGTCCACTGAAGCTTTCTTT
>TRBV7-6|NA|NA|TRBJ2-6
CASSLGGTGANVLTF
TGTGCCAGCAGCTTAGGGGGCACTGGGGCCAACGTCCTGACTTTC
>TRBV29-1|TRBD1|once|TRBJ1-1
CSAAGQGFTEAFF
TGCAGCGCTGCTGGACAGGGATTCACTGAAGCTTTCTTT
>TRBV28|TRBD1|NA|TRBJ1-2
CASREGGGPLNYGYTF
TGTGCCAGCAGGGAAGGAGGGGGCCCCCTTAACTATGGCTACACCTTC
>TRBV4-3|NA|NA|TRBJ2-7
CASSQDRVNSYEQYF
TGCGCCAGCAGCCAAGACAGGGTAAATTCCTACGAGCAGTACTTC
>TRBV6-2/TRBV6-3|TRBD1|NA|TRBJ1-1
CASSLTGGTEAFF
TGTGCCAGCAGTCTGACAGGGGGGACTGAAGCTTTCTTT
>TRBV5-5|TRBD1|NA|TRBJ1-1
CASSQDRVTEAFF
TGTGCCAGCAGCCAGGACAGGGTCACTGAAGCTTTCTTT
>TRBV4-3|NA|NA|TRBJ2-2
CASSRGDLYSTNTGELFF
TGCGCCAGCAGCCGGGGGGACCTATACTCGACGAACACCGGGGAGCTGTTTTTT
>TRBV7-3|NA|NA|TRBJ2-5
CASSLNAGRETQYF
TGTGCCAGCAGCCTGAATGCGGGGCGGGAGACCCAGTACTTC
>TRBV9|NA|NA|TRBJ2-2
CASSVNPVDRGELFF
TGTGCCAGCAGCGTAAATCCGGTTGATCGCGGGGAGCTGTTTTTT
>TRBV15|NA|NA|TRBJ2-2
CATSRGGGQNTGELFF
TGTGCCACCAGCCGCGGTGGGGGACAGAACACCGGGGAGCTGTTTTTT
>TRBV12-5|TRBD1|NA|TRBJ2-7
CASGLGQGVRYEQYF
TGTGCTAGTGGTTTGGGTCAGGGGGTTCGGTACGAGCAGTACTTC
>TRBV7-9|NA|NA|TRBJ1-4
CASSLRAQGTNEKLFF
TGTGCCAGCAGCTTAAGGGCACAGGGAACTAATGAAAAACTGTTTTTT
>TRBV7-2|NA|NA|TRBJ1-3
CASSLRQISGNTIYF
TGTGCCAGCAGCTTAAGACAGATATCTGGAAACACCATATATTTT
>TRBV9|NA|NA|TRBJ1-1
CASSDTVMNTEAFF
TGTGCCAGCAGCGACACAGTGATGAACACTGAAGCTTTCTTT
>TRBV6-2/TRBV6-3|TRBD1|once|TRBJ2-5
CASSYGTGALETQYF
TGTGCCAGCAGTTACGGGACAGGGGCATTAGAGACCCAGTACTTC
>TRBV7-9|NA|NA|TRBJ1-2
CASSLLSDSNYGYTF
TGTGCCAGCAGCTTACTATCCGACAGTAACTATGGCTACACCTTC
>TRBV9|NA|NA|TRBJ1-1
CASSAGRLGNTEAFF
TGTGCCAGCAGCGCAGGGAGGTTAGGGAACACTGAAGCTTTCTTT
>TRBV7-2|NA|NA|TRBJ2-2
CKPSGELFF
TGCAAACCTTCCGGGGAGCTGTTTTTT
>TRBV29-1|NA|NA|TRBJ1-2
CSAEPGGNYGYTF
TGCAGCGCTGAACCTGGCGGGAACTATGGCTACACCTTC
>TRBV7-9|TRBD1|few|TRBJ2-1
CASSSGQGYNEQFF
TGTGCCAGCAGCTCGGGACAGGGTTACAATGAGCAGTTCTTC